What follows are 21 T cell receptor beta chains derived from one specimen sequenced in a study of blood T cell repertoires in COVID-19. This table comes from immunoSEQ multiplex PCR, and its TCRdb copy is limited to in-frame clones, with some not included. This repertoire shows about 150,000 clones, approximately 84% found once; its top ten account for roughly a tenth. Input material: peripheral blood. The receptors shown here come from a man between 65 and 79 years old with active or convalescent COVID-19.

This chain uses TRBV27 with TRBJ2-2; 8 bases are a match to TRBD1. The CDR3 is 15 residues long. Germline values: CDR1 MNHEY, CDR2 SMNVEV (reference sequence). J lost 5 bases, V lost 6 bases, and 8 bases had no gene match. CDR3 protein: CASSRTGSVTGELFF. For the CDR3, the DNA is TGTGCCAGCAGCCGGACAGGGTCGGTAACCGGGGAGCTGTTTTTT.

The chain combines TRBV7-2 with TRBJ1-6; a possible D gene is TRBD1 (5 bases). This CDR3 is 16 amino acids long. Trimming removed 0 bases from V and 0 bases from J, with 6 bases in between. CDR1 and CDR2 from the germline V gene are SGHTA and FQGNSA. The DNA for the CDR3 is TGTGCCAGCAGCTTAGCCCAGGGCTCCTATAATTCACCCCTCCACTTT. Its translation: CASSLAQGSYNSPLHF.

V and J are TRBV3-1 (or the pseudogene TRBV3-2) and TRBJ1-6; D is ambiguous. Germline values: CDR1 LGHDT, CDR2 YNNKEL (reference sequence). Trimming took 4 bases from V and 4 from J, leaving 8 bases between them. The CDR3 contains 14 residues. This chain's CDR3 is CASSPDGYNSPLHF. For the CDR3, the DNA is TGTGCCAGCAGCCCCGACGGGTATAATTCACCCCTCCACTTT.

This clone was counted once. CDR3 amino acids: CASSLIGGSGTEAFF. For the CDR3, the DNA is TGTGCCAGCAGCTTGATAGGGGGCAGTGGCACTGAAGCTTTCTTT. This chain joins TRBV5-5 and TRBJ1-1; the match to TRBD1 covers 7 bases. Germline CDR1 SGHKS, CDR2 YYEKEE (reference sequence). The V and J ends lost 1 base and 4 bases, in that order; junction bases with no gene match: 7. This CDR3 spans 15 amino acids. Together with reference TRBV5-5 and TRBJ1-1, the CDR3 gives the full variable domain: DAGVTQSPTHLIKTRGQQVTLRCSPISGHKSVSWYQQVLGQGPQFIFQYYEKEERGRGNFPDRFSARQFPNYSSELNVNALLLGDSALYLCASSLIGGSGTEAFFGQGTRLTVV.

This chain links TRBV7-9 with TRBJ2-1, with 7 positions matching TRBD1. There are 16 residues in the CDR3. Germline loops: CDR1 SEHNR, CDR2 FQNEAQ (reference sequence). After removal of 5 bases from V and 2 bases from J, the junction contained 9 bases not matched to a gene. CDR3 nucleotides: TGTGCCAGCAGCCGATCGGACAGGCTGACCTACAATGAGCAGTTCTTC. Translated, it gives CASSRSDRLTYNEQFF.

This clone was counted between two and nine times. This chain uses TRBV27 with TRBJ1-1; no firm D call. This CDR3 has 16 amino acids. The germline V gene encodes CDR1 MNHEY and CDR2 SMNVEV (reference sequence). V was shortened by 6 bases and J by 1 base, with 18 bases between the two germline ends. This chain's CDR3 is CASSSSRPPGNTEAFF. The CDR3 nucleotides are TGTGCCAGCAGCAGTTCGAGACCCCCAGGGAACACTGAAGCTTTCTTT.

The chain uses TRBV5-5 and TRBJ1-6; D is undetermined. Between the trimmed V and J ends, which lost 0 bases and 7 bases, there was a span of 2 bases. This CDR3 is 12 amino acids long. Germline V lookup: CDR1 SGHKS, CDR2 YYEKEE (reference sequence). This CDR3 reads CASSLVNSPLHF. The CDR3, as DNA: TGTGCCAGCAGCTTGGTAAATTCACCCCTCCACTTT. Supplemented by reference TRBV5-5 and TRBJ1-6, the full variable domain reads DAGVTQSPTHLIKTRGQQVTLRCSPISGHKSVSWYQQVLGQGPQFIFQYYEKEERGRGNFPDRFSARQFPNYSSELNVNALLLGDSALYLCASSLVNSPLHFGNGTRLTVT.

The J gene is TRBJ1-6, the V gene TRBV7-3; 7 bases line up with TRBD1. V gave up 5 bases and J gave up 6 bases; unmatched junction bases: 22. The CDR3 contains 20 residues. From germline, CDR1 is SGHTA and CDR2 FQGTGA. CDR3 DNA sequence: TGTGCCAGCAGCCCCACCCCCGCGGCAGGGGGAAAAAAGACTAATTCACCCCTCCACTTT. This gives the protein CASSPTPAAGGKKTNSPLHF.

The rearrangement uses TRBV7-6 and TRBJ2-7; TRBD2 matches at 9 bases. Unmatched junction bases numbered 13, after V lost 1 base and J lost 0 bases. This CDR3 comprises 19 residues. Germline lookup yields CDR1 SGHVS and CDR2 FNYEAQ. DNA for the CDR3: TGTGCCAGCAGCTTAGGGGCAGGGACTAGCCCTAGGAGCTCCTACGAGCAGTACTTC. This translates into CASSLGAGTSPRSSYEQYF.

The V call is TRBV13, the J call TRBJ1-3, with 8 bases lining up with TRBD1. CDR1 and CDR2 from the germline V gene are PRHDT and FYEKMQ (reference sequence). This CDR3 has 15 amino acids. V was pared by 7 bases and J by 1 base, with 6 bases of the junction left unmatched. The CDR3 DNA reads TGTGCCAGCAAACTCCGGACAGGGTCTGGAAACACCATATATTTT. Its protein is CASKLRTGSGNTIYF.

The chain joins TRBV4-3 to TRBJ1-4, with a tentative D call TRBD1 (6 bases). Trimming shortened V by 0 bases and J by 6 bases, and 14 bases separated the two germline ends. The CDR3 is 16 amino acids. Germline V gene sequence: CDR1 LGHNA, CDR2 YSLEER. CDR3 DNA: TGCGCCAGCAGCCAAGATAGGGGCAGGGGCGATGAAAAACTGTTTTTT. Translating gives CASSQDRGRGDEKLFF.

This chain connects TRBV4-3 to TRBJ1-2; D gene ambiguous. The V gene lost 0 bases and the J gene lost 6 bases, with 17 bases spanning the gap. The V gene's germline CDR1 is LGHNA and CDR2 YSLEER. The CDR3 spans 16 residues. CDR3 region: CASSQDGEGGVNGYTF. CDR3 nucleotides: TGCGCCAGCAGCCAAGATGGGGAAGGCGGGGTTAATGGCTACACCTTC.

By its share, this clone is medium-sized (0.01 to 0.1%). The chain combines TRBV7-6 with TRBJ1-1, with D tentatively TRBD1 (5 bases). V lost 5 bases, J lost 4 bases, and 17 bases lay in between. This CDR3 spans 15 amino acids. CDR1 SGHVS and CDR2 FNYEAQ come from the germline V gene. This CDR3 reads CASSLGTRGGTEAFF. CDR3 bases: TGTGCCAGCAGCCTCGGGACGCGCGGGGGCACTGAAGCTTTCTTT.

This chain links TRBV7-3 with TRBJ2-2, with D perhaps TRBD1 (7 bases). Looked up from germline, CDR1 is SGHTA and CDR2 is FQGTGA. The CDR3 covers 13 residues. V lost 5 bases and J lost 5, with 9 bases in between. This CDR3 reads CASSAGGTGELFF. The CDR3 nucleotides read TGTGCCAGCAGCGCAGGGGGGACCGGGGAGCTGTTTTTT.

The chain carries TRBV18 and TRBJ1-3; D is undetermined. The germline V gene has CDR1 KGHSH and CDR2 LQKENI. V lost 5 bases, J lost 4 bases, and 6 bases lay in between. This CDR3 region has 12 residues. CDR3 in DNA: TGTGCCAGCTCAAGGAGCGGAAACACCATATATTTT. Its protein is CASSRSGNTIYF.

This chain uses TRBV7-3 with TRBJ2-1; 13 positions agree with TRBD2. The CDR3 has 15 amino acids. In germline, CDR1 is SGHTA, CDR2 FQGTGA. V lost 5 bases, J lost 5 bases, and 3 bases stayed unmatched. CDR3 protein: CASSPGTSGNNEQFF. The CDR3 nucleotides read TGTGCCAGCAGCCCTGGGACTAGCGGGAACAATGAGCAGTTCTTC.

This chain connects TRBV27 to TRBJ2-7, with TRBD1 as a possible D gene (5 bases). The V and J ends lost 3 bases and 2 bases respectively, with 8 bases between them. Germline V gene lookup returns CDR1 MNHEY and CDR2 SMNVEV (reference sequence). This CDR3 comprises 13 residues. This CDR3 reads CASSFTGAYEQYF. CDR3 bases: TGTGCCAGCAGTTTCACAGGTGCCTACGAGCAGTACTTC.

This rearrangement joins TRBV5-1 to TRBJ2-2, with TRBD1 matching over 10 bases. The CDR3 totals 18 residues. V was pared by 2 bases and J by 5 bases, with 12 bases of the junction left unmatched. Per germline, CDR1 SGHRS and CDR2 YFSETQ. Here the CDR3 DNA reads TGCGCCAGCAGCTTCGCCGGGACAGGGGTATCTGGTACCGGGGAGCTGTTTTTT. It translates to CASSFAGTGVSGTGELFF.

The rearrangement links TRBV9 to TRBJ1-6; no clear D. The germline V and J ends were trimmed by 3 bases and 14 bases, with 18 bases remaining between them. Germline CDR1 SGDLS, CDR2 YYNGEE. The CDR3 is 14 residues long. The CDR3 DNA reads TGTGCCAGCAGCGCCGGCCAGACTAGCTGGGCCCTCCACTTT. This translates into CASSAGQTSWALHF.

The chain has TRBV24-1 and TRBJ1-5, with TRBD1 matching over 8 bases. This CDR3 comprises 16 residues. The germline V gene encodes CDR1 KGHDR and CDR2 SFDVKD. After removal of 0 bases from V and 3 bases from J, the junction contained 3 bases not matched to a gene. In DNA form, the CDR3 reads TGTGCCACCAGTGATTTGGACAGGGGATTCAATCAGCCCCAGCATTTT. This gives the protein CATSDLDRGFNQPQHF.

The rearrangement joins TRBV6-6 to TRBJ2-2; 9 nucleotides line up with TRBD2. This CDR3 region has 19 residues. The germline V gene encodes CDR1 MNHNY and CDR2 SVGAGI (reference sequence). Losses at the gene ends were 5 bases for V and 2 bases for J; bases not matched to a gene: 15. This CDR3 reads CASSRSYSGGGGNTGELFF. Written as DNA, the CDR3 is TGTGCCAGCAGTCGAAGCTATAGCGGGGGAGGAGGCAACACCGGGGAGCTGTTTTTT.